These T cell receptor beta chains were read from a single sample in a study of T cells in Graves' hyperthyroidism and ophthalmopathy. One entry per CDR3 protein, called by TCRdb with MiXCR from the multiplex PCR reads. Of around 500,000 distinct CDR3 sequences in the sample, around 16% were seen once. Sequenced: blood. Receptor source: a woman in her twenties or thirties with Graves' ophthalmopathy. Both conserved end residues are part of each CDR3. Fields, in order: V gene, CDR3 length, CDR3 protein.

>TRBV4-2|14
CASSRRGSSYEQYF
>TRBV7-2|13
CASSLSPGTVAFF
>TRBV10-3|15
CAISEGTGAGETQYF
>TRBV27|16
CASRPEDVLAKNIQYF
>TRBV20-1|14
CSAFSGAQRYEQYF
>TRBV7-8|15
CASSPSRSSYNEQFF
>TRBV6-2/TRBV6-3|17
CAERPAGPSTGANVLTF
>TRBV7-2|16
CASSSYSGKVTGELFF
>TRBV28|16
CASSFPGTSFPNEQFF
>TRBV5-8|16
CASSSLLAGNTGELFF
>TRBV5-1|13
CASSLRRGYEQYF
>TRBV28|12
CASSPPLKTQYF
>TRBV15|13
CATNQDRTDTQYF
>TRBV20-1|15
CSARRDSSSYNEQFF
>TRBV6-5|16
CASSYVSSPYLNEQFF
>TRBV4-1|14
CASSHESLAGEQFF
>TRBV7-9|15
CASSYTSGYNNEQFF
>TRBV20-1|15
CSARRPSGSTDTQYF
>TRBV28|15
CASSLHGRGSNEQFF
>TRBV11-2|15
CASSLASGDYNEQFF
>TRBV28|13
CASCSRGNTEAFF
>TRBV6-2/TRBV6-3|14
CASSYGYFEETQYF
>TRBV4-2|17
CASSQVWDREQVTEAFF
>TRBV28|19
CASSFPRYKTGFKGYGYTF
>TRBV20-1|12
CSASSTPVTQYF
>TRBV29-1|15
CSVETGPGHPDTQYF
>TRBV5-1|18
CASSLGPNLAVQNSPLHF
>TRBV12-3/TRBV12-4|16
CASSRGRRDSYNEQFF
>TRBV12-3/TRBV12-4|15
CASSRQGVGSQPQHF